This is a list of T cell receptor beta chains from one sample in a study of identical twins. TCRdb fed the 5' RACE reads into MiXCR, producing one record per CDR3 protein. The sample contains 100,000 to 110,000 distinct CDR3 sequences, 5.5% to 7% of which appear only once. Sequencing was performed on memory T cells sorted from blood. Source of these receptors: a woman aged 45-65 years in good health. The CDR3 runs from the conserved cysteine through the conserved F or W. The D gene is left open where the match is weak. Rows give clone size only sometimes, using once, few, many, or a class for an expanded clone.

D gene	V gene	J gene	clone size	CDR3 protein	CDR3 DNA
.	TRBV5-1	TRBJ1-1	many	CASSTHPGTRTEAFF	TGCGCCAGCAGCACCCACCCGGGTACTCGCACTGAAGCTTTCTTT
.	TRBV6-5	TRBJ1-1	many	CASSYDILNTEAFF	TGTGCCAGCAGTTACGACATTTTGAACACTGAAGCTTTCTTT
.	TRBV7-9	TRBJ2-6	.	CASSLRGGSGANVLTF	TGTGCCAGCAGCTTACGAGGCGGGTCCGGGGCCAACGTCCTGACTTTC
.	TRBV9	TRBJ1-4	many	CASSVRGQLNEKLFF	TGTGCCAGCAGCGTTCGTGGGCAGCTTAATGAAAAACTGTTTTTT
.	TRBV7-9	TRBJ2-3	many	CASSRSWDTQYF	TGTGCCAGCAGCCGTAGCTGGGATACGCAGTATTTT
TRBD1	TRBV19	TRBJ1-2	.	CASSPGTVRGYTF	TGTGCCAGTAGTCCCGGGACAGTACGAGGCTACACCTTC
TRBD2	TRBV4-2	TRBJ2-7	few	CASSQDWREVSYEQYF	TGTGCCAGCAGCCAAGATTGGCGGGAGGTGTCCTACGAGCAGTACTTC
TRBD1	TRBV7-9	TRBJ2-5	many	CASSLIPSGQGVTQYF	TGTGCCAGCAGCCTAATTCCGTCGGGACAGGGTGTGACCCAGTACTTC
.	TRBV6-1	TRBJ2-6	few	CASKTGTGANVLTF	TGTGCCAGCAAAACAGGGACTGGGGCCAACGTCCTGACTTTC
TRBD2	TRBV20-1	TRBJ2-3	.	CSADRRTSGSVDTQYF	TGCAGTGCTGACCGAAGGACTAGCGGGAGTGTAGATACGCAGTATTTT
.	TRBV12-3/TRBV12-4	TRBJ2-3	many	CASSHGRDTQYF	TGTGCCAGCAGCCACGGTAGAGATACGCAGTATTTT
.	TRBV20-1	TRBJ2-7	many	CSAILPGVLKQYF	TGCAGTGCTATCCTCCCCGGGGTCTTAAAGCAGTACTTC
.	TRBV10-3	TRBJ1-1	many	CAISLKGTEAFF	TGTGCCATCAGCCTCAAAGGCACTGAAGCTTTCTTT
.	TRBV5-1	TRBJ1-3	many	CASSLSGSGNTIYF	TGCGCCAGCAGCTTGTCGGGCTCTGGAAACACCATATATTTT
TRBD1	TRBV19	TRBJ2-6	.	CASSLTGTGSLRSGANVPTF	TGTGCCAGTAGCCTCACCGGGACAGGGTCCCTTCGCTCTGGGGCCAACGTCCCGACTTTC
TRBD2	TRBV20-1	TRBJ2-1	many	CSARDLKSSGRAREQFF	TGCAGTGCTAGGGATCTAAAGTCCAGCGGGAGGGCCCGTGAGCAGTTCTTC
.	TRBV7-2	TRBJ1-1	many	CASSLDGLGTEAFF	TGTGCCAGCAGCTTAGATGGTCTGGGGACTGAAGCTTTCTTT
TRBD2	TRBV7-8	TRBJ2-5	many	CASRLAGYQETQYF	TGTGCCAGCCGACTAGCGGGGTACCAAGAGACCCAGTACTTC
.	TRBV20-1	TRBJ2-2	many	CSARAVGGPGELFF	TGCAGTGCTAGAGCGGTGGGGGGCCCCGGGGAGCTGTTTTTT
.	TRBV12-3/TRBV12-4	TRBJ2-4	few	CASSRTGSYQYF	TGTGCCAGCAGCCGTACGGGGTCGTATCAGTACTTC
.	TRBV29-1	TRBJ1-5	many	CSVASGLQQPQHF	TGCAGCGTTGCAAGTGGGCTACAACAGCCCCAGCATTTT
TRBD1	TRBV6-6	TRBJ1-2	many	CASSDRGYGYTF	TGTGCCAGCAGTGACAGGGGCTATGGCTACACCTTC
TRBD2	TRBV6-5	TRBJ2-1	many	CASSPQLAALGHNEQFF	TGTGCCAGCAGTCCCCAACTAGCGGCCCTGGGCCACAATGAGCAGTTCTTC
TRBD1	TRBV18	TRBJ1-1	many	CASSRQGADTEAFF	TGTGCCAGCTCACGACAGGGGGCTGACACTGAAGCTTTCTTT
TRBD1	TRBV9	TRBJ1-2	.	CASSEGQGSYGYTF	TGTGCCAGCAGCGAGGGACAGGGGTCCTATGGCTACACCTTC
TRBD1	TRBV6-6	TRBJ2-1	many	CASSYGGTGRTNEQFF	TGTGCCAGCAGTTACGGAGGGACAGGCCGGACGAATGAGCAGTTCTTC
.	TRBV4-2	TRBJ2-1	many	CASSQAMGDEQFF	TGTGCCAGCAGCCAAGCTATGGGGGATGAGCAGTTCTTC
.	TRBV6-5	TRBJ1-1	.	CASSYSPAGGGLNTEAFF	TGTGCCAGCAGTTACTCCCCAGCCGGCGGGGGCCTGAACACTGAAGCTTTCTTT
.	TRBV4-1	TRBJ2-1	few	CASSQEGSGLRSYNEQFF	TGCGCCAGCAGCCAAGAAGGGTCTGGGCTACGGTCCTACAATGAGCAGTTCTTC
TRBD2	TRBV27	TRBJ2-5	many	CASGGSRVAQYF	TGTGCCAGCGGCGGGAGCAGGGTGGCCCAGTACTTC
.	TRBV12-3/TRBV12-4	TRBJ2-1	.	CASRGIDNEQFF	TGTGCCAGCAGGGGGATAGACAATGAGCAGTTCTTC
.	TRBV12-3/TRBV12-4	TRBJ2-1	many	CASSPSGAGGEFF	TGTGCCAGCAGTCCCTCGGGAGCCGGAGGGGAGTTCTTC
.	TRBV29-1	TRBJ2-1	medium-sized	CSAYPLGSYNEQFF	TGCAGCGCCTATCCCTTGGGCTCCTACAATGAGCAGTTCTTC
TRBD1	TRBV5-1	TRBJ1-2	few	CASSSPGTAYGYTF	TGCGCCAGCAGCTCCCCCGGGACAGCCTATGGCTACACCTTC
.	TRBV19	TRBJ2-2	.	CASRIGQVGELFF	TGTGCCAGTAGAATAGGGCAGGTCGGGGAGCTGTTTTTT
TRBD2	TRBV7-8	TRBJ2-1	few	CASSLLLAGNYNEQFF	TGTGCCAGCAGCCTACTGCTAGCGGGAAACTACAATGAGCAGTTCTTC
.	TRBV6-5	TRBJ1-1	few	CASSYSSSGLTEAFF	TGTGCCAGCAGTTACTCGAGTTCCGGGTTGACTGAAGCTTTCTTT
.	TRBV15	TRBJ2-6	few	CATSRGGAAGANVLTF	TGTGCCACCAGCAGAGGAGGGGCGGCTGGGGCCAACGTCCTGACTTTC
.	TRBV20-1	TRBJ2-3	many	CSAMGASGVFFTDTQYF	TGCAGTGCTATGGGGGCTAGCGGTGTTTTCTTCACAGATACGCAGTATTTT
TRBD2	TRBV7-9	TRBJ2-1	.	CASSLGSSGSYNEQFF	TGTGCCAGCAGCTTAGGTTCGAGCGGGAGTTACAATGAGCAGTTCTTC
.	TRBV20-1	TRBJ2-5	many	CSASANSPSGETQYF	TGCAGTGCTTCAGCTAATAGCCCGAGCGGGGAGACCCAGTACTTC
.	TRBV7-8	TRBJ1-2	.	CASSLGRLGTRDGYTF	TGTGCCAGCAGCTTGGGGAGGCTCGGGACCCGAGATGGCTACACCTTC
.	TRBV18	TRBJ2-5	few	CASSPSGRIQETQYF	TGTGCCAGCTCACCATCGGGACGTATCCAAGAGACCCAGTACTTC
TRBD2	TRBV19	TRBJ2-3	many	CASSSSSGRATDTQYF	TGTGCCAGTAGTTCTTCTAGCGGGAGAGCGACAGATACGCAGTATTTT